The 16 T cell receptor beta chains presented below share a single source sample, sequenced in a study of shared T cell receptors in the human thymus. Assay: immunoSEQ multiplex PCR; the TCRdb copy retains only in-frame clones and omits some. Here the sample spans 600,000 to 900,000 clones, roughly 88% being singletons. The same data also contributed to another study, on human thymus T cells.

The specimen sequenced was thymocytes. These receptors were collected from a girl under three years old with a congenital heart defect.

The chain links TRBV7-9 to TRBJ1-2; D not resolved. V lost 2 bases to trimming and J lost 5 bases, with 6 bases between them. There are 12 residues in the CDR3. The germline CDR1 and CDR2 sequences are SEHNR and FQNEAQ (reference sequence). The CDR3 DNA sequence: TGTGCCAGCAGCTTATTTGTATATGGCTACACCTTC. It yields the protein CASSLFVYGYTF.

The chain uses TRBV19 and TRBJ2-2; 10 positions match TRBD2. V was clipped by 5 bases and J by 0 bases; unmatched bases: 6. The CDR3 consists of 17 residues. Germline V gene sequence: CDR1 LNHDA, CDR2 SQIVND (reference sequence). The CDR3 region has the DNA TGTGCCAGTAGTCCCCTACTAGCGGGGACGAACACCGGGGAGCTGTTTTTT. Its translation is CASSPLLAGTNTGELFF.

As concerns this clone: The junction departs from the called germline gene at one end, perhaps through a read error. The chain recombines TRBV5-1 with TRBJ2-5; 11 bases align to TRBD2. CDR3 length equals 16 residues. Germline V CDR1 and CDR2: SGHRS, YFSETQ. Here the CDR3 reads CASSSTSGGSQKTQYF. The CDR3 DNA sequence: TGCGCCAGCAGCTCTACTAGCGGGGGATCCCAAAAGACCCAGTACTTC.

The chain uses TRBV5-4 and TRBJ2-5; perhaps TRBD1 as D (6 bases). The CDR3 is 17 amino acids. The V and J ends lost 6 bases and 2 bases respectively, with 23 bases between them. Per germline, CDR1 SGHNT and CDR2 YYREEE (reference sequence). CDR3 amino acids: CASNAEPGRGLQETQYF. In nucleotides, the CDR3 is TGTGCCAGCAATGCAGAGCCCGGCAGGGGTCTACAAGAGACCCAGTACTTC. The full variable domain, in which reference TRBV5-4 and TRBJ2-5 provide the parts outside the CDR3, is ETGVTQSPTHLIKTRGQQVTLRCSSQSGHNTVSWYQQALGQGPQFIFQYYREEENGRGNFPPRFSGLQFPNYSSELNVNALELDDSALYLCASNAEPGRGLQETQYFGPGTRLLVL.

The chain has TRBV15 and TRBJ2-7, with D possibly matching TRBD2 (7 bases). V was pared by 3 bases and J by 6 bases, with 18 bases between. The CDR3 runs to 15 residues. Germline assignment: CDR1 LNHNV and CDR2 YYDKDF (reference sequence). The CDR3 DNA is TGTGCCACCAGCAGGGGAGGGGGGGCTTATGGCGAGCAGTACTTC. As protein: CATSRGGGAYGEQYF.

J is TRBJ2-1 and V is TRBV7-3; D may be TRBD2 (6 bases). This CDR3 region has 15 residues. Trimming shortened V by 8 bases and J by 5 bases, and 19 bases separated the two germline ends. In germline, CDR1 is SGHTA, CDR2 FQGTGA. This CDR3 reads CASQTARGDHNEQFF. In nucleotides, the CDR3 is TGTGCCAGCCAGACGGCCCGCGGGGACCACAATGAGCAGTTCTTC.

V usage is TRBV11-2 and J usage is TRBJ1-6; 10 bases agree with TRBD1. Losses at the gene ends were 4 bases for V and 7 bases for J; bases not matched to a gene: 7. This CDR3 contains 16 residues. Germline V CDR1 and CDR2: SGHAT, FQNNGV. The chain's CDR3 is CASSSSDRGQNSPLHF. CDR3 nucleotide sequence: TGTGCCAGCAGCTCCTCTGACAGGGGGCAGAATTCACCCCTCCACTTT.

The gene calls are TRBV7-4 and TRBJ1-1; perhaps TRBD1 as D (6 bases). Trimming took off 7 bases at V and 2 bases at J, with 20 bases between the two ends. CDR1 and CDR2 from the germline V gene are SGHVT and SQSDAQ. This CDR3 region has 16 residues. CDR3 amino acids: CASTRRPGQINTEAFF. The DNA of the CDR3 is TGTGCCAGCACCCGACGTCCGGGACAAATAAACACTGAAGCTTTCTTT.

This clone was observed once. The genes are TRBV6-6 and TRBJ1-1; D perhaps matches TRBD1 (5 bases). The CDR3 is 14 amino acids. Germline V CDR1 and CDR2: MNHNY, SVGAGI (reference sequence). V lost 2 bases and J lost 0, with 7 bases in between. CDR3 region: CASSYDRMNTEAFF. CDR3 DNA sequence: TGTGCCAGCAGTTACGACAGAATGAACACTGAAGCTTTCTTT.

This chain connects TRBV5-1 to TRBJ1-2; the D is unclear. The length of the CDR3 is 12 residues. The ends were cut back, 6 bases at V and 3 bases at J, with 9 bases in the middle. Germline CDR1 and CDR2: SGHRS and YFSETQ. Here the CDR3 reads CASTDLDYGYTF. The CDR3 nucleotides read TGCGCCAGCACCGACCTAGACTATGGCTACACCTTC.

V usage is TRBV15 and J usage is TRBJ1-1; 7 nucleotides agree with TRBD1. The V gene end was trimmed by 0 bases and the J gene end by 3 bases; junction bases not matched to a gene: 16. Germline CDR1 reads LNHNV; CDR2 reads YYDKDF (reference sequence). CDR3 length equals 19 residues. This CDR3 reads CATSRDRGDRAGLDTEAFF. CDR3 sequence (DNA): TGTGCCACCAGCAGAGATCGGGGAGACAGGGCTGGTTTGGACACTGAAGCTTTCTTT.

The rearrangement uses TRBV6-1 and TRBJ1-1; tentative D call: TRBD1 (5 bases). Germline CDR1 is MNHNS and CDR2 is SASEGT. With 0 bases removed from V and 10 bases from J, the gap between germline ends came to 15 bases. This CDR3 comprises 14 residues. This chain's CDR3 is CASSEAPSGGGAFF. The CDR3 coding sequence is TGTGCCAGCAGTGAAGCGCCATCGGGGGGGGGAGCTTTCTTT.

The chain combines TRBV2 with TRBJ2-3, with 9 bases matching TRBD2. The J segment lost 0 bases and the V segment lost 4 bases, leaving 5 bases of the junction unmatched. Germline loops: CDR1 SNHLY, CDR2 FYNNEI. This CDR3 is 16 amino acids long. The DNA of the CDR3 is TGTGCCAGCAGTGTATGGCTAGCGGGGAGCACAGATACGCAGTATTTT. It encodes CASSVWLAGSTDTQYF. The full variable domain, in which reference TRBV2 and TRBJ2-3 provide the parts outside the CDR3, is EPEVTQTPSHQVTQMGQEVILRCVPISNHLYFYWYRQILGQKVEFLVSFYNNEISEKSEIFDDQFSVERPDGSNFTLKIRSTKLEDSAMYFCASSVWLAGSTDTQYFGPGTRLTVL.

V gene TRBV30 combines with J gene TRBJ1-1; possible D gene TRBD1, 5 bases. Germline assignment: CDR1 GTSNPN and CDR2 SVGIG (reference sequence). V was trimmed by 3 bases and J by 6 bases, leaving 29 bases between them. CDR3 length: 18 amino acids. CDR3 residues: CAWSRQDEGHPKIPEAFF. The CDR3 region has the DNA TGTGCCTGGAGCAGACAAGACGAAGGACACCCCAAAATACCTGAAGCTTTCTTT.

The chain combines TRBV28 with TRBJ2-3, with TRBD2 matching over 7 bases. The CDR3 sequence is 16 residues long. V was pared by 10 bases and J by 0 bases, with 13 bases of the junction left unmatched. CDR1 MDHEN and CDR2 SYDVKM come from the germline V gene. The CDR3 nucleotides read TGTGCCATCACTCCCCAGGGAGGGCCTAGCACAGATACGCAGTATTTT. Encoded protein: CAITPQGGPSTDTQYF.

The chain couples TRBV18 to TRBJ1-5, with a tentative D call TRBD1 (6 bases). Germline V gene sequence: CDR1 KGHSH, CDR2 LQKENI. CDR3 length: 17 residues. Deletions cut 4 bases from V and 2 bases from J, with 18 bases between. This chain's CDR3 is CASSLWGRPEGNQPQHF. As DNA, the CDR3 is TGTGCCAGCTCACTGTGGGGGCGACCCGAGGGCAATCAGCCCCAGCATTTT.